This is a list of T cell receptor beta chains from one sample in a study of vaccination effects on CD4 cells after COVID-19. No antigen is known for these receptors. Repertoires were generated with immunoSEQ multiplex PCR, while TCRdb's copy carries only in-frame clones and drops some. The data contain roughly 20,000 clones, over 65% of them singletons. Here the sequenced sample was CD4+ T cells from PBMCs cultured with HCoV-NL63 spike peptides, taken before COVID-19 vaccination. Every receptor here comes from a human donor who received a COVID-19 vaccine. The CDR3 runs from the conserved cysteine through the conserved F or W. D genes are given only for firm matches. Some rows mark clone size as missing; the rest say once, few, many or name a class of expanded clone.

cdr3_length: 16
v_call: TRBV6-5
clone_size: NA
j_call: TRBJ2-2
d_call: TRBD2
cdr3_nt: TGTGCCAGCAGTTCCCCCCGACTAGCGGGGAACGGGGAGCTGTTTTTT
cdr3_aa: CASSSPRLAGNGELFF

cdr3_length: 13
v_call: TRBV12-3/TRBV12-4
clone_size: NA
j_call: TRBJ1-2
d_call: NA
cdr3_nt: TGTGCCAGCAGTTTGAGGGAGTGGTATGGCTACACCTTC
cdr3_aa: CASSLREWYGYTF

cdr3_length: 14
v_call: TRBV19
clone_size: NA
j_call: TRBJ1-1
d_call: TRBD1
cdr3_nt: TGTGCCACTCGTCCCGGGACAGGGAGAACTGAAGCTTTCTTT
cdr3_aa: CATRPGTGRTEAFF

cdr3_length: 15
v_call: TRBV4-1
clone_size: once
j_call: TRBJ1-5
d_call: NA
cdr3_nt: TGCGCCAGCAGCCAAGATAGCAGGGGCAATCAGCCCCAGCATTTT
cdr3_aa: CASSQDSRGNQPQHF

cdr3_length: 13
v_call: TRBV10-2
clone_size: NA
j_call: TRBJ2-1
d_call: TRBD1
cdr3_nt: TGCGCCAGCAGACGGACAGGTTACAATGAGCAGTTCTTC
cdr3_aa: CASRRTGYNEQFF

cdr3_length: 14
v_call: TRBV7-9
clone_size: NA
j_call: TRBJ2-7
d_call: TRBD1
cdr3_nt: TGTGCCAGCAGCTGGGACAGGCCCACCTACGAGCAGTACTTC
cdr3_aa: CASSWDRPTYEQYF

cdr3_length: 13
v_call: TRBV10-3
clone_size: NA
j_call: TRBJ1-3
d_call: TRBD1
cdr3_nt: TGTGCCATCGGGACAGGGGGGGGAAACACCATATATTTT
cdr3_aa: CAIGTGGGNTIYF

cdr3_length: 18
v_call: TRBV3-1/TRBV3-2
clone_size: NA
j_call: TRBJ2-3
d_call: TRBD2
cdr3_nt: TGTGCCAGCAGCCAACTACCCTGGACTAGCGGGGTGGAAAATACGCAGTATTTT
cdr3_aa: CASSQLPWTSGVENTQYF

cdr3_length: 13
v_call: TRBV20-1
clone_size: NA
j_call: TRBJ2-7
d_call: NA
cdr3_nt: TGCAGTGCTAGTGGGGCAGATTACTACGAGCAGTACTTC
cdr3_aa: CSASGADYYEQYF

cdr3_length: 14
v_call: TRBV10-3
clone_size: NA
j_call: TRBJ2-5
d_call: TRBD1
cdr3_nt: TGTGCCATCAGACCTACGGACAGGGAGGAGACCCAGTACTTC
cdr3_aa: CAIRPTDREETQYF

cdr3_length: 11
v_call: TRBV20-1
clone_size: NA
j_call: TRBJ1-2
d_call: TRBD1
cdr3_nt: TGCAGAACACAGGGGGCGGATGGCTACACCTTC
cdr3_aa: CRTQGADGYTF

cdr3_length: 17
v_call: TRBV13
clone_size: NA
j_call: TRBJ2-1
d_call: NA
cdr3_nt: TGTGCCAGCAGCTGGATTCGCCAGGGTTCTGCGGGGAATGAGCAGTTCTTC
cdr3_aa: CASSWIRQGSAGNEQFF

cdr3_length: 14
v_call: TRBV9
clone_size: NA
j_call: TRBJ1-1
d_call: NA
cdr3_nt: TGTGCCAGCAGCGTAAGGCAGACCCACACTGAAGCTTTCTTT
cdr3_aa: CASSVRQTHTEAFF

cdr3_length: 14
v_call: TRBV7-2
clone_size: NA
j_call: TRBJ2-6
d_call: NA
cdr3_nt: TGTGCCAGCAGCTCCCTTACTGGGGCCAACGTCCTGACTTTC
cdr3_aa: CASSSLTGANVLTF

cdr3_length: 14
v_call: TRBV5-1
clone_size: NA
j_call: TRBJ2-2
d_call: TRBD2
cdr3_nt: TGCGCCAGCACCGGAGCGGGGGCGACCGGGGAGCTGTTTTTT
cdr3_aa: CASTGAGATGELFF

cdr3_length: 13
v_call: TRBV30
clone_size: NA
j_call: TRBJ1-5
d_call: NA
cdr3_nt: TGTGCCTGGAGTAGTGAGGCCCGGGGGCCCCAGCATTTT
cdr3_aa: CAWSSEARGPQHF

cdr3_length: 16
v_call: TRBV5-1
clone_size: NA
j_call: TRBJ2-5
d_call: TRBD2
cdr3_nt: TGCGCCAGCAGCTTGGCAGCTAGCGGGGCCCAAGAGACCCAGTACTTC
cdr3_aa: CASSLAASGAQETQYF

cdr3_length: 14
v_call: TRBV4-1
clone_size: NA
j_call: TRBJ2-7
d_call: NA
cdr3_nt: TGCGCCAGCAGCCCTCAGACAGCTACCTACGAGCAGTACTTC
cdr3_aa: CASSPQTATYEQYF

cdr3_length: 18
v_call: TRBV12-1
clone_size: NA
j_call: TRBJ2-6
d_call: NA
cdr3_nt: TGTGCCAGCAGCAATGACGTGTATAGGACAAAGTGGGCCAACGTCCTGACTTTC
cdr3_aa: CASSNDVYRTKWANVLTF

cdr3_length: 12
v_call: TRBV6-6
clone_size: once
j_call: TRBJ1-1
d_call: NA
cdr3_nt: TGTGCCAGCAGGGCAGTGAACACTGAAGCTTTCTTT
cdr3_aa: CASRAVNTEAFF

cdr3_length: 13
v_call: TRBV18
clone_size: NA
j_call: TRBJ2-3
d_call: NA
cdr3_nt: TGTGCCAGCTCACGGGCAAGCACAGATACGCAGTATTTT
cdr3_aa: CASSRASTDTQYF

cdr3_length: 18
v_call: TRBV4-1
clone_size: NA
j_call: TRBJ2-1
d_call: TRBD2
cdr3_nt: TGCGCCAGCAGCCAAGGCCCTAGCGGGCCCTCCACCTACAATGAGCAGTTCTTC
cdr3_aa: CASSQGPSGPSTYNEQFF

cdr3_length: 12
v_call: TRBV12-3/TRBV12-4
clone_size: NA
j_call: TRBJ2-5
d_call: NA
cdr3_nt: TGTGCCAGCAGTTCCCAAAAAGAGACCCAGTACTTC
cdr3_aa: CASSSQKETQYF

cdr3_length: 15
v_call: TRBV7-2
clone_size: NA
j_call: TRBJ1-1
d_call: NA
cdr3_nt: TGTGCCAGCAGCTTAGTTGGCAGGGGAGGGACTGAAGCTTTCTTT
cdr3_aa: CASSLVGRGGTEAFF

cdr3_length: 12
v_call: TRBV12-3/TRBV12-4
clone_size: NA
j_call: TRBJ2-1
d_call: NA
cdr3_nt: TGTGCCAGCAGGAGAACCGGGACACAGCAGTTCTTC
cdr3_aa: CASRRTGTQQFF

cdr3_length: 14
v_call: TRBV29-1
clone_size: NA
j_call: TRBJ2-3
d_call: NA
cdr3_nt: TGCAGCGTTGATTTCAGCACGGGGACAGATACGCAGTATTTT
cdr3_aa: CSVDFSTGTDTQYF

cdr3_length: 13
v_call: TRBV14
clone_size: NA
j_call: TRBJ2-7
d_call: TRBD1
cdr3_nt: TGTGCCAGCAGCCGAAGACAGGGGAAAGAGCAGTACTTC
cdr3_aa: CASSRRQGKEQYF

cdr3_length: 13
v_call: TRBV28
clone_size: few
j_call: TRBJ1-1
d_call: NA
cdr3_nt: TGTGCCAGCTTTGGCCCCATGAACACTGAAGCTTTCTTT
cdr3_aa: CASFGPMNTEAFF

cdr3_length: 15
v_call: TRBV4-2
clone_size: NA
j_call: TRBJ1-4
d_call: NA
cdr3_nt: TGTGCCAGCAGCCCGGGGGGCAGGTCCAATGAAAAACTGTTTTTT
cdr3_aa: CASSPGGRSNEKLFF

cdr3_length: 15
v_call: TRBV28
clone_size: NA
j_call: TRBJ2-1
d_call: NA
cdr3_nt: TGTGCCAGCAACACACGGGACTCCCCATACAATGAGCAGTTCTTC
cdr3_aa: CASNTRDSPYNEQFF

cdr3_length: 16
v_call: TRBV9
clone_size: once
j_call: TRBJ2-7
d_call: TRBD1
cdr3_nt: TGTGCCAGCAGCGTTCCCCGGACAGGGAGCTCCTACGAGCAGTACTTC
cdr3_aa: CASSVPRTGSSYEQYF

cdr3_length: 15
v_call: TRBV10-3
clone_size: once
j_call: TRBJ2-5
d_call: NA
cdr3_nt: TGTGCCATCAGTGCGGAGCGGAAGACCCAAGAGACCCAGTACTTC
cdr3_aa: CAISAERKTQETQYF

cdr3_length: 15
v_call: TRBV4-2
clone_size: NA
j_call: TRBJ2-5
d_call: TRBD2
cdr3_nt: TGTGCCAGCAGCCAAGTGACCGGGAGGGGTGAGACCCAGTACTTC
cdr3_aa: CASSQVTGRGETQYF

cdr3_length: 14
v_call: TRBV2
clone_size: NA
j_call: TRBJ2-7
d_call: TRBD2
cdr3_nt: TGTGCCAGCGGCTCCGGGGGGGCCCTTTACGAGCAGTACTTC
cdr3_aa: CASGSGGALYEQYF

cdr3_length: 15
v_call: TRBV7-2
clone_size: NA
j_call: TRBJ1-2
d_call: TRBD1
cdr3_nt: TGTGCCAGCAGCTTAGTGACAGGGGGTGGCTATGGCTACACCTTC
cdr3_aa: CASSLVTGGGYGYTF